The 25 T cell receptor beta chains reported below all come from one sample, sequenced in a study of post-analysis software for immune sequencing data. Study-level results: In patients, five TRBV segments were more frequent than in controls, with TRBV5-6, TRBV5-1 and TRBV20-1 among them.

Prepared TCR beta cDNA libraries contained unique molecular identifiers. TCRdb redid the calling of the PCR reads with MiXCR, one entry per CDR3 protein. The table has around 400,000 distinct CDR3 sequences, approximately 42% seen once. No antigen is known for these receptors. Material for sequencing was blood. The receptors derive from a girl aged 2 to 9 with multiple sclerosis.

V usage is TRBV11-2 and J usage is TRBJ2-1; 9 bases match TRBD2. There are 15 residues in the CDR3. With 8 bases clipped from V and 4 bases from J, the junction kept 9 bases outside the gene matches. The germline V gene has CDR1 SGHAT and CDR2 FQNNGV. For the CDR3, the DNA is TGTGCCAGCGGCGACCGAGCGGGAGGTTACAATGAGCAGTTCTTC. Its protein is CASGDRAGGYNEQFF.

This clonotype was found a few times. This chain uses TRBV7-3 with TRBJ2-1, with TRBD2 identical over 7 bases. Germline CDR1 is SGHTA and CDR2 is FQGTGA. CDR3 length equals 16 residues. Losses at the gene ends were 5 bases for V and 0 bases for J; bases not matched to a gene: 7. The CDR3 DNA follows: TGTGCCAGCAGCCTGAGAGCGGGAAGCTCCTACAATGAGCAGTTCTTC. Translating gives CASSLRAGSSYNEQFF.

The chain has TRBV28 and TRBJ1-4, with 9 nucleotides matching TRBD1. The CDR3 loop spans 15 amino acids. J gave up 8 bases and V 6 bases, and 10 bases lay outside the gene matches. Germline-derived CDR1 and CDR2 are MDHEN and SYDVKM. The CDR3 here is CASRRPGTGREKLFF. Written as DNA, the CDR3 is TGTGCCAGCAGACGGCCCGGGACAGGGCGAGAAAAACTGTTTTTT. The variable domain in full, with the rest retrieved from reference TRBV28 and TRBJ1-4, is DVKVTQSSRYLVKRTGEKVFLECVQDMDHENMFWYRQDPGLGLRLIYFSYDVKMKEKGDIPEGYSVSREKKERFSLILESASTNQTSMYLCASRRPGTGREKLFFGSGTQLSVL.

The table lists this clonotype with a few counts. The CDR3 nucleotides read TGCAGTGCCTTGGCCTACGAGCAGTACTTC. Its protein is CSALAYEQYF. The J gene is TRBJ2-7, the V gene TRBV20-1; D unresolved. Trimming left V 6 bases short and J 2 bases short, with 5 bases between. The CDR3 extends over 10 amino acids. The germline V gene encodes CDR1 DFQATT and CDR2 SNEGSKA (reference sequence).

The chain links TRBV20-1 to TRBJ1-1; TRBD1 is a possible D gene (6 bases). CDR1 is DFQATT, CDR2 SNEGSKA, per germline (reference sequence). Trimming shortened V by 0 bases and J by 5 bases, and 13 bases separated the two germline ends. The CDR3 totals 14 residues. DNA of the CDR3: TGCAGTGCTAGAGACAGGGGAAGAGGGACTGAAGCTTTCTTT. The encoded protein is CSARDRGRGTEAFF.

The genes are TRBV11-2 and TRBJ2-3; D remains unclear. The CDR3 is 15 residues long. The germline V gene has CDR1 SGHAT and CDR2 FQNNGV. The V end was cut by 3 bases, the J end by 0 bases, with 10 bases between. The CDR3 DNA reads TGTGCCAGCAGCTTTGACTTCACTAGCACAGATACGCAGTATTTT. It yields the protein CASSFDFTSTDTQYF.

The chain has TRBV5-1 and TRBJ2-5; 9 bases agree with TRBD1. Germline-derived CDR1 and CDR2 are SGHRS and YFSETQ. The CDR3 extends over 14 amino acids. The J segment lost 5 bases and the V segment lost 4 bases, leaving 6 bases of the junction unmatched. The chain's CDR3 is CASSQYRGLETQYF. CDR3 DNA sequence: TGCGCCAGCAGCCAGTACAGGGGGCTGGAGACCCAGTACTTC.

This clonotype was observed a few times. The V call is TRBV6-2 or TRBV6-3, the J call TRBJ2-5, with no clear D. CDR1 is MNHEY and CDR2 is SVGEGT in the germline V gene. Trimming took 6 bases from V and 2 from J, leaving 13 bases between them. The CDR3 has 14 residues. This chain's CDR3 is CASSRGAKQETQYF. The CDR3 nucleotides are TGTGCCAGCAGCCGCGGCGCGAAACAAGAGACCCAGTACTTC.

The V and J genes are TRBV13 and TRBJ2-1, with 13 bases lining up with TRBD2. Germline lookup yields CDR1 PRHDT and CDR2 FYEKMQ (reference sequence). The CDR3 length is 17 residues. The V gene end was trimmed by 2 bases and the J gene end by 8 bases; junction bases not matched to a gene: 9. CDR3: CASSLLSLAGGPYEQFF. The CDR3, as DNA: TGTGCCAGCAGCTTACTTTCACTAGCGGGAGGGCCCTATGAGCAGTTCTTC.

This clonotype showed up just a few times. This chain uses TRBV12-3 or TRBV12-4 with TRBJ1-4; 10 nucleotides line up with TRBD1. The junction had 6 bases not matched to a gene; V was cut back by 6 bases and J by 5 bases. The CDR3 runs 15 residues. CDR3 nucleotide sequence: TGTGCCAGCAGGCGACAGGGGGCGGGGAATGAAAAACTGTTTTTT. Amino acids: CASRRQGAGNEKLFF.

This clonotype was seen at least ten times. The chain employs TRBV3-1 and TRBJ2-1, with a possible D match to TRBD1 (6 bases). CDR3 length equals 15 residues. The V end was cut by 4 bases, the J end by 2 bases, with 12 bases between. Germline V gives CDR1 LGHDT, CDR2 YNNKEL (reference sequence). CDR3 nucleotide sequence: TGTGCCAGCAGCCGCTACAGGGTTACCTACAATGAGCAGTTCTTC. Amino acid sequence: CASSRYRVTYNEQFF.

This clonotype has more than one count but fewer than ten. V usage is TRBV5-1 and J usage is TRBJ2-5; TRBD2 matches 11 bases. Germline lookup yields CDR1 SGHRS and CDR2 YFSETQ. The ends lost 2 bases at V and 1 base at J; junction bases unmatched: 7. The CDR3 length is 17 residues. Written as DNA, the CDR3 is TGCGCCAGCAGCTTACGGCTAGCGGGAGGCGGCCAAGAGACCCAGTACTTC. Translating gives CASSLRLAGGGQETQYF.

This clonotype was counted only a few times. The gene calls are TRBV7-3 and TRBJ1-6, with D possibly matching TRBD1 (5 bases). The V and J ends lost 5 bases and 6 bases respectively, with 14 bases between them. This CDR3 region has 15 residues. Germline V gene data show CDR1 as SGHTA and CDR2 as FQGTGA. CDR3 bases: TGTGCCAGCAGCCCAAGCGGGGGGATTAATTCACCCCTCCACTTT. It yields the protein CASSPSGGINSPLHF.

CDR3 residues: CSAREPGRKLNQPQHF. Written as DNA, the CDR3 is TGCAGTGCTAGAGAACCGGGACGGAAGTTAAATCAGCCCCAGCATTTT. The V call is TRBV20-1, the J call TRBJ1-5; D might be TRBD1 (5 bases). V dropped 0 bases and J dropped 4 bases, with 16 bases sitting between them. CDR1 and CDR2 from the germline V gene are DFQATT and SNEGSKA (reference sequence). This CDR3 comprises 16 residues.

The chain links TRBV6-2 or TRBV6-3 to TRBJ2-7, with 7 bases identical to TRBD2. CDR1 is MNHEY and CDR2 is SVGEGT in the germline V gene. Trimming took 8 bases from V and 4 from J; bases not matched to a gene: 5. This CDR3 has 12 residues. Here the CDR3 reads CASEGEGYEQYF. CDR3 bases: TGTGCCAGCGAAGGGGAGGGATACGAGCAGTACTTC.

The chain uses TRBV9 and TRBJ1-1, with D unresolved. In germline, CDR1 is SGDLS, CDR2 YYNGEE. The CDR3 runs to 14 residues. Trimming removed 0 bases at V and 3 bases at J, with 9 bases between. DNA for the CDR3: TGTGCCAGCAGCGTAGGAGGAGAGGACACTGAAGCTTTCTTT. Translating it yields CASSVGGEDTEAFF.

The chain carries TRBV12-5 and TRBJ2-3, with 13 bases lining up with TRBD2. The CDR3 totals 18 residues. CDR1 is LGHNT, CDR2 FRNRAP, per germline. V dropped 6 bases and J dropped 3; count of bases not matched to a gene: 12. This CDR3 is CASGQWWTSGSKTDTQYF. In DNA form, the CDR3 reads TGTGCTAGTGGCCAGTGGTGGACTAGCGGGAGTAAAACAGATACGCAGTATTTT.

The rearrangement links TRBV9 to TRBJ2-5, with D perhaps matching TRBD2 (6 bases). The germline gives CDR1 SGDLS, CDR2 YYNGEE. The CDR3 length is 14 residues. The V and J ends lost 0 bases and 5 bases respectively, with 11 bases between them. The CDR3 loop is CASSVGRAAETQYF. The CDR3 DNA sequence: TGTGCCAGCAGCGTAGGGAGGGCAGCGGAGACCCAGTACTTC.

This CDR3 is CASSFQGGEQFF. The CDR3 region has the DNA TGCGCCAGCAGCTTTCAGGGGGGTGAGCAGTTCTTC. This rearrangement joins TRBV5-1 to TRBJ2-1; possible D gene TRBD1, 7 bases. The CDR3 runs to 12 residues. V was cut by 2 bases and J by 9 bases, with 9 bases left in between. Germline CDR1 and CDR2: SGHRS and YFSETQ.

The V and J genes are TRBV29-1 and TRBJ2-1, with D perhaps assigned TRBD1 or TRBD2 (5 bases each). V lost 4 bases, J lost 8 bases, and 21 bases lay in between. The CDR3 runs 15 residues. Germline V gene sequence: CDR1 SQVTM, CDR2 ANQGSEA. CDR3 residues: CSVGGSDPPLYEQFF. As DNA, the CDR3 is TGCAGCGTTGGGGGGAGCGACCCCCCCTTATATGAGCAGTTCTTC.

This clonotype was observed a handful of times. This chain links TRBV7-6 with TRBJ2-7, with D perhaps matching TRBD1 or TRBD2 (6 bases each). The CDR3 is made up of 15 amino acids. The ends were cut back, 4 bases at V and 3 bases at J, with 16 bases in the middle. Germline assignment: CDR1 SGHVS and CDR2 FNYEAQ. In DNA form, the CDR3 reads TGTGCCAGCAGCTCTGGTGGGGGGCTGATCTACGAGCAGTACTTC. Its translation is CASSSGGGLIYEQYF.

This clonotype has just a few counts. V is TRBV4-3 and J is TRBJ2-7, with 7 bases that match TRBD2. The CDR3 is made up of 15 amino acids. The V segment lost 4 bases and the J segment 4 bases; nucleotides outside the gene matches: 10. Germline-derived CDR1 and CDR2 are LGHNA and YSLEER. The CDR3 spells CASSPSRGSQYEQYF. CDR3 sequence (DNA): TGCGCCAGCAGCCCGTCGCGCGGGAGTCAGTACGAGCAGTACTTC.

The CDR3 sequence: CASSYGGSSYNEQFF. For the CDR3, the DNA is TGTGCCAGCAGTTATGGTGGGAGCTCCTACAATGAGCAGTTCTTC. The V and J genes are TRBV6-5 and TRBJ2-1, with D possibly TRBD2 on 5 matching bases. Per the germline V gene, CDR1 is MNHEY and CDR2 is SVGAGI. CDR3 length: 15 residues. V was cut by 3 bases and J by 0 bases, with 9 bases left in between.

In this sample, this clonotype turned up a few times. J is TRBJ2-5 and V is TRBV29-1; 8 bases line up with TRBD1. The J call is uncertain, as TRBJ2-7 better fits the DNA end. The germline V gene has CDR1 SQVTM and CDR2 ANQGSEA. The CDR3 has 13 amino acids. The CDR3: CSARQGNGNEQYF. The CDR3, as DNA: TGCAGCGCCCGACAGGGGAACGGGAACGAGCAGTACTTC.

The chain employs TRBV5-1 and TRBJ1-4; D unclear. With 3 bases removed from V and 5 bases from J, the gap between germline ends came to 17 bases. The CDR3 is 16 residues long. Germline V gene data show CDR1 as SGHRS and CDR2 as YFSETQ. As DNA, the CDR3 is TGCGCCAGCAGCTCCTCGAGGCACCAAGGAAATGAAAAACTGTTTTTT. Translating it yields CASSSSRHQGNEKLFF.